The clone carrying this T cell receptor beta chain was observed a handful of times. The CDR3 is made up of 12 amino acids. V shed 3 bases and J shed 6 bases, with 8 bases lying between them. The germline V gene encodes CDR1 KGHSH and CDR2 LQKENI. The sample is drawn from a study of blood T cell repertoires in COVID-19. Profiled with immunoSEQ multiplex PCR; TCRdb holds only in-frame clones, not every one. The sample contains 80,000 to 90,000 clones, under 85% of which appear only once. The TCR originated in a woman in her 70s with acute or convalescent COVID-19. The material sequenced was peripheral blood. The chain couples TRBV18 to TRBJ1-1, with a weak D call TRBD1 (5 bases). The CDR3 loop is CASSPLTAEAFF. CDR3 in DNA: TGTGCCAGCTCACCTTTGACAGCTGAAGCTTTCTTT.